The clone carrying this T cell receptor (beta chain) was detected ten times or more. Its antigen is unknown. Making TCR cDNA involved 5'RACE template switching, which added UMIs and a universal primer site. TCRdb re-called the 5' RACE reads with MiXCR, one entry per CDR3 protein. The sample has some 150,000 distinct CDR3 sequences, roughly 8.8% seen once. V gave up 0 bases and J gave up 2 bases; unmatched junction bases: 8. Per the germline V gene, CDR1 is LGHNA and CDR2 is YNFKEQ. The CDR3 contains 17 residues. The data stem from a study of T cells after yellow fever vaccination. Study results and limitations: Repertoires obtained by FACS sorting could include abundant clonotypes that entered as contaminants from the bulk population. Though weaker, the secondary response peaked faster, on day 5 versus 15. Post-booster samples contained most primary-vaccination clones (approximately 96% CD4, around 89% CD8).

The sample consisted of CD8+ T cells sorted from PBMCs, taken 45 days after the yellow fever booster vaccination. This receptor was identified in a man younger than 35 who received the YFV17D yellow fever vaccine. V gene TRBV4-2 combines with J gene TRBJ2-3; the match to TRBD2 covers 7 bases. The CDR3 reads CASSQDLLGGTTDTQYF. The CDR3 nucleotides read TGTGCCAGCAGCCAAGATCTGCTCGGGGGGACCACAGATACGCAGTATTTT.